This T cell receptor beta chain was sequenced in a study of CD8 T cells in Susac syndrome. A quantity of roughly 0.5 to 1 ug RNA underwent reverse transcription using random hexamers. TCRdb re-derived calls from the immunoSEQ multiplex PCR reads in MiXCR, one entry per CDR3 protein. The sample has 200,000 or so distinct CDR3 sequences; 90% to 95% are singletons. CDR1 SGDLS and CDR2 YYNGEE come from the germline V gene. V lost 3 bases to trimming and J lost 7 bases; unmatched junction nucleotides: 9. The CDR3 runs to 14 residues. Sample: CD4+ T cells from PBMCs. This TCR came from a human donor with multiple sclerosis. This chain uses TRBV9 with TRBJ2-5; TRBD1 matches at 7 bases. For the CDR3, the DNA is TGTGCCAGCAGCGGATATGGACAGGCGGGGACCCAGTACTTC. The encoded protein is CASSGYGQAGTQYF.